Reported below is one TCR beta chain. Its matching antigen is unknown. These data are taken from a study of pediatric ulcerative colitis. Study-level background: Disease was pancolitis in seven and left-sided in two, histology-confirmed.

Germline V CDR1 and CDR2: GTSNPN, SVGIG (reference sequence). The CDR3 sequence is 12 residues long. V was cut by 4 bases and J by 2 bases, with 5 bases left in between. Regarding the study as a whole: Total lymphocyte DNA, not sorted subsets, was the template.

Generated by immunoSEQ multiplex PCR, the TCRdb table keeps only in-frame clones and is missing some. The sample lists roughly 64,000 clones; 86% were seen once. The TCR comes from a boy aged 5-17 years with severe ulcerative colitis. This chain joins TRBV30 and TRBJ2-2; D remains ambiguous. The sample comprised blood. The CDR3 sequence is CAWNENTGELFF. CDR3 DNA sequence: TGTGCCTGGAATGAAAACACCGGGGAGCTGTTTTTT.